The entry that follows covers one TCR beta chain sequence. Seattle patients were enrolled while actively infected and followed longitudinally. CDR1 is GTSNPN, CDR2 SVGIG, per germline (reference sequence). V was clipped by 3 bases and J by 0 bases, with 20 bases between them. The CDR3 loop spans 17 amino acids. The data originate from a study of blood T cell repertoires in COVID-19. Study details: The study drew acute and convalescent COVID-19 samples from the United States, Italy and Spain.

Some clones are missing from TCRdb's copy, which holds only in-frame ones; the method was immunoSEQ multiplex PCR. This sample has approximately 480,000 clones, with 85% to 90% found just once. Sequences were obtained from peripheral blood. The sequence came from a man between 18 and 35 years old with COVID-19, enrolled during active disease. The chain joins TRBV30 to TRBJ1-2; TRBD1 might be the D (5 bases). The CDR3 DNA is TGTGCCTGGAGAGCCCCCGGTGCAGGGCGAACTAACTATGGCTACACCTTC. It codes for CAWRAPGAGRTNYGYTF.